The T cell receptor beta chain under discussion was sequenced for a study of control samples from healthy donors and cancer patients. This table comes from immunoSEQ multiplex PCR, and its TCRdb copy is limited to in-frame clones, with some not included. The data contain some 120,000 clones, 75% to 95% of them singletons. J lost 4 bases, V lost 4 bases, and 10 bases had no gene match. The germline V gene encodes CDR1 SGHKS and CDR2 YYEKEE (reference sequence). The CDR3 runs 17 residues. The TCR originated in a young man in good health. The specimen sequenced was blood. This rearrangement joins TRBV5-5 to TRBJ2-3; 12 nucleotides match TRBD2. The CDR3 DNA follows: TGTGCCAGCAGCAACTTCCTAGCGGGGGGGTTACCAGATACGCAGTATTTT. Translation: CASSNFLAGGLPDTQYF.